Each of the 5 T cell receptor beta chains below was sequenced from the same sample in a study of breast tumors, draining lymph nodes, adjacent tissues. Using its own MiXCR run on the multiplex PCR reads, TCRdb lists one record per CDR3 protein. The sample lists 200,000 to 250,000 distinct CDR3 sequences; 30% to 35% were seen once. Axillary draining lymph nodes of breast cancer patients supplied the node samples. The sample consisted of axillary lymph node tissue. Every receptor here comes from a female donor with breast cancer. Some clones in this sample may be carry-over from other donors' samples.

Note on this clonotype: At one end, the junction sequence differs from germline, possibly due to a read error. The J gene is TRBJ2-2, the V gene TRBV9, with TRBD2 matching 15 bases. The CDR3 covers 17 residues. Germline V gives CDR1 SGDLS, CDR2 YYNGEE. The chain's CDR3 is CASSAGLAGGPTAELFF. In nucleotides, the CDR3 is TGTGCCAGCAGCGCCGGACTAGCGGGGGGGCCAACCGCGGAGCTGTTTTTT.

This clonotype was detected many times. The chain has TRBV4-2 and TRBJ1-2, with D perhaps TRBD1 (5 bases). There are 14 residues in the CDR3. Germline assignment: CDR1 LGHNA and CDR2 YNFKEQ. Trimming pared 0 bases from V and 5 bases from J, leaving 10 bases between. The CDR3: CASSQDGQGYGYTF. CDR3 sequence (DNA): TGTGCCAGCAGCCAAGATGGGCAGGGTTATGGCTACACCTTC.

The chain has TRBV20-1 and TRBJ1-1; maybe TRBD1 (5 bases). The CDR3 consists of 13 residues. V dropped 4 bases and J dropped 11 bases, with 20 bases sitting between them. Germline CDR1 reads DFQATT; CDR2 reads SNEGSKA (reference sequence). CDR3 region: CSAKDRQHHGAFF. The DNA for the CDR3 is TGCAGTGCTAAAGATAGACAGCACCACGGGGCTTTCTTT.

This clonotype was seen repeatedly, ten times or more. The genes are TRBV19 and TRBJ2-5; 8 nucleotides line up with TRBD1. CDR3 length: 15 amino acids. Germline CDR1 is LNHDA and CDR2 is SQIVND (reference sequence). The junction had 9 bases not matched to a gene; V was cut back by 4 bases and J by 5 bases. CDR3 amino acids: CASSRITGGLETQYF. The CDR3, as DNA: TGTGCCAGTAGTAGAATCACAGGGGGGTTGGAGACCCAGTACTTC.

The chain links TRBV29-1 to TRBJ1-5; 8 bases agree with TRBD1. V lost 8 bases and J lost 4; bases outside the gene matches: 7. The CDR3 is 13 amino acids. CDR1 and CDR2 (germline): SQVTM, ANQGSEA. The CDR3 bases are TGCAGCTTAGGCCAGGGGGCGAATCAGCCCCAGCATTTT. Its protein is CSLGQGANQPQHF.